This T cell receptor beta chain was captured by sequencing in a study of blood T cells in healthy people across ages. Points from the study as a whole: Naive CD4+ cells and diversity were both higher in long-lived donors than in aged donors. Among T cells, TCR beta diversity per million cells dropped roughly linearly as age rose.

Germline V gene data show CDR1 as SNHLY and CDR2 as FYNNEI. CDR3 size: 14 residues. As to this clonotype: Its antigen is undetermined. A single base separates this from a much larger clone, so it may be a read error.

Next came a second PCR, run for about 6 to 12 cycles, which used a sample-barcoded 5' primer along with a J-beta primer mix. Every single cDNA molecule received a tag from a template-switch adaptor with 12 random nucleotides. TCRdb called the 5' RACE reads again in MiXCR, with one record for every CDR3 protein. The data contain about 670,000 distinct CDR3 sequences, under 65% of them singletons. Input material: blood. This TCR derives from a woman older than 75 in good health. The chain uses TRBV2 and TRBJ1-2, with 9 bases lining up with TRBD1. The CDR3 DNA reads TGTACCAGCAGCTTACAGGGGGCTGGGTACGGCTACACCTTC. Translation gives CTSSLQGAGYGYTF. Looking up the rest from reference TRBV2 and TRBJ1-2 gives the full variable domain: EPEVTQTPSHQVTQMGQEVILRCVPISNHLYFYWYRQILGQKVEFLVSFYNNEISEKSEIFDDQFSVERPDGSNFTLKIRSTKLEDSAMYFCTSSLQGAGYGYTFGSGTRLTVV.